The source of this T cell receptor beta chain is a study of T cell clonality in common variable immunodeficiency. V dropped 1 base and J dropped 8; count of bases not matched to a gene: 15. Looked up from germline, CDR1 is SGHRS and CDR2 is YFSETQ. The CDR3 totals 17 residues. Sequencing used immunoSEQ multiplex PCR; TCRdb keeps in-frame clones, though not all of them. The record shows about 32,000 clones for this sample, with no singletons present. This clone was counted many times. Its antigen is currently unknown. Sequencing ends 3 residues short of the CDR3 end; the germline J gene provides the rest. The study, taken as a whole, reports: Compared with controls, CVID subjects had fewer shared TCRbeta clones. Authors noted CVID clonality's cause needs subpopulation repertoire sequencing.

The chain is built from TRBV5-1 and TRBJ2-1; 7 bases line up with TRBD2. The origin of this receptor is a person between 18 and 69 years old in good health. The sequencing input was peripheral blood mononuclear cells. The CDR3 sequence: CASSLFGRAAGGDEQFF. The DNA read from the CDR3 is TGCGCCAGCAGCTTGTTTGGGAGGGCCGCGGGTGGCGATGAG.